A selection of T cell receptor beta chains follows, all from one sample in a study of OX40 agonist ivuxolimab in advanced cancers. The repertoire was sequenced with immunoSEQ multiplex PCR; TCRdb's copy has only in-frame clones and lacks some. The sample comprises roughly 56,000 clones, roughly 85% of which are singletons, and about 1% rests with the top ten. The material sequenced was CD4+ or CD8+ T cells sorted from blood, taken in a trial of the OX40 agonist ivuxolimab. These receptors came from an adult with an advanced solid tumor such as melanoma, head and neck, liver or kidney cancer. Both conserved end residues are trimmed from each CDR3. Fields, in order: CDR3 protein, J gene, V gene.

CDR3 protein: ASSLGLSDTQY
J gene: TRBJ2-3
V gene: TRBV7-8

CDR3 protein: ASSGSGGLRDTQY
J gene: TRBJ2-3
V gene: TRBV6-6

CDR3 protein: ASSGQGGQPQH
J gene: TRBJ1-5
V gene: TRBV10-2

CDR3 protein: ASSPRPGHTEAF
J gene: TRBJ1-1
V gene: TRBV18

CDR3 protein: ASSIGQLNGYT
J gene: TRBJ1-2
V gene: TRBV19

CDR3 protein: ASRDRGLYNEQF
J gene: TRBJ2-1
V gene: TRBV19

CDR3 protein: ASSSGQGGEKLF
J gene: TRBJ1-4
V gene: TRBV5-4

CDR3 protein: ASSVVRTTEAF
J gene: TRBJ1-1
V gene: TRBV9

CDR3 protein: ASSSNALAGRQETQY
J gene: TRBJ2-5
V gene: TRBV28

CDR3 protein: ASSKEDREHH
J gene: TRBJ1-2
V gene: TRBV25-1

CDR3 protein: ASSLGSLSYEQY
J gene: TRBJ2-7
V gene: TRBV5-5

CDR3 protein: ASRTGDSFSYEQY
J gene: TRBJ2-7
V gene: TRBV19

CDR3 protein: ASSPGLNNEQF
J gene: TRBJ2-1
V gene: TRBV5-1

CDR3 protein: ASSLAASTSYNEQF
J gene: TRBJ2-1
V gene: TRBV11-1

CDR3 protein: ASSSGTGGVETQY
J gene: TRBJ2-5
V gene: TRBV13

CDR3 protein: ASSLGPGQGAYEQY
J gene: TRBJ2-7
V gene: TRBV11-3

CDR3 protein: ASSRGGATYEQY
J gene: TRBJ2-7
V gene: TRBV5-4

CDR3 protein: ASSLLGWQERLAYGYT
J gene: TRBJ1-2
V gene: TRBV5-4

CDR3 protein: ASSQGRVSPGGNSYEQY
J gene: TRBJ2-7
V gene: TRBV14

CDR3 protein: ASSSTGYRRANYGYT
J gene: TRBJ1-2
V gene: TRBV28

CDR3 protein: ASSPTGSGNTIY
J gene: TRBJ1-3
V gene: TRBV7-8

CDR3 protein: ASSFQSATEAF
J gene: TRBJ1-1
V gene: TRBV11-2

CDR3 protein: ASSSQTGHLDGYT
J gene: TRBJ1-2
V gene: TRBV5-1